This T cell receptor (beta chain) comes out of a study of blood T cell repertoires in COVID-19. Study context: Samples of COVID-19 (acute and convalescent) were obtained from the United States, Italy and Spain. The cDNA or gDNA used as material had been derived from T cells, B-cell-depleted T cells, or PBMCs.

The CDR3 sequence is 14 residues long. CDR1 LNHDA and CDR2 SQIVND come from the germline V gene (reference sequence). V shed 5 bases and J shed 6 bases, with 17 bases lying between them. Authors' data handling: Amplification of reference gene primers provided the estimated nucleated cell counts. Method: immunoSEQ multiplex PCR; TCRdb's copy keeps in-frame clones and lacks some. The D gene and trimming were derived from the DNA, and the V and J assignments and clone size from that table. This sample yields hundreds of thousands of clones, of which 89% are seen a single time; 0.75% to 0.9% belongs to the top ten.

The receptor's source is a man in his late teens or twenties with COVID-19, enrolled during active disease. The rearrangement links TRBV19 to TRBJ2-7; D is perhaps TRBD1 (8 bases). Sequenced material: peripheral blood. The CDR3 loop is CASSEETGEGEQYF. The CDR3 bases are TGTGCCAGTAGTGAGGAGACAGGGGAGGGCGAGCAGTACTTC.